The entry below gives a single T cell receptor beta chain sequence along with its context. What it recognizes is unknown. This sample was included in a study of long-term antiretroviral therapy in people with HIV. The assay, immunoSEQ v3.0, was run at survey level. Some clones are missing from TCRdb's copy, which holds only in-frame ones; the method was immunoSEQ multiplex PCR. The sample has more than 25,000 clones, 91% seen once. Study-wide results and caveats: Regardless of time point, clones expanded before ART dominated the repertoire.

The sequence was collected from a man aged 18 to 35 with HIV. The specimen comprised unsorted PBMCs, sampled 3.1 years after starting antiretroviral therapy.

CDR3 in amino acids: CASTIQGAREQFF. The CDR3 DNA reads TGTGCCAGCACCATACAGGGGGCGCGTGAGCAGTTCTTC. V is TRBV7-8 and J is TRBJ2-1; the match to TRBD1 covers 9 bases. CDR1 is SGHVS and CDR2 is FQNEAQ in the germline V gene. The CDR3 is 13 residues long. The junction had 7 bases not matched to a gene; V was cut back by 7 bases and J by 9 bases.